Each of the 17 T cell receptor beta chains below was sequenced from the same sample in a study of cytotoxic CD8 clonotypes in ibrutinib-treated CLL. Assay used: immunoSEQ multiplex PCR; TCRdb lists only in-frame clones, some missing. The sample lists over 120,000 clones; approximately 80% were seen once. The sample here was PBMCs, taken after 36 months of ibrutinib treatment. The receptors here all came from a human donor with chronic lymphocytic leukemia.

This clone came up a few times. CDR3 residues: CASSQGDGPHEKLFF. The CDR3 DNA follows: TGTGCCAGCAGCCAGGGAGACGGACCACATGAAAAACTGTTTTTT. J is TRBJ1-4 and V is TRBV5-8, with D maybe TRBD1 (5 bases). CDR3 length: 15 residues. Germline-derived CDR1 and CDR2 are SGHTS and YDEGEE. The V end lost 4 bases, the J end lost 6 bases, and 16 bases lay between the germline ends.

The chain uses TRBV19 and TRBJ1-2; perhaps TRBD1 as D (5 bases). The CDR3 runs 13 residues. With 3 bases removed from V and 4 bases from J, the gap between germline ends came to 9 bases. The germline gives CDR1 LNHDA, CDR2 SQIVND (reference sequence). The CDR3 spells CASSIGGSYGYTF. CDR3 nucleotides: TGTGCCAGTAGTATCGGGGGTTCCTATGGCTACACCTTC.

This chain joins TRBV30 and TRBJ1-4; D gene unclear. V lost 4 bases, J lost 4 bases, and 10 bases lay in between. CDR1 GTSNPN and CDR2 SVGIG come from the germline V gene (reference sequence). The CDR3 is 13 residues long. Here the CDR3 reads CAWTSNSNEKLFF. The CDR3 DNA reads as TGTGCCTGGACCTCCAACAGTAATGAAAAACTGTTTTTT.

This clone was seen a single time. The V gene is TRBV6-5, the J gene TRBJ2-5, with TRBD2 matching over 8 bases. CDR1 MNHEY and CDR2 SVGAGI come from the germline V gene. V lost 3 bases to trimming and J lost 2 bases; unmatched junction nucleotides: 8. The CDR3 covers 16 residues. The CDR3 region is CASSYSGGTVQETQYF. The CDR3 nucleotides read TGTGCCAGCAGTTATTCGGGAGGGACTGTACAAGAGACCCAGTACTTC.

The chain employs TRBV7-9 and TRBJ1-4; 7 bases are shared with TRBD1. The V gene's germline CDR1 is SEHNR and CDR2 FQNEAQ (reference sequence). The CDR3 length is 14 residues. V gave up 2 bases and J gave up 7 bases; unmatched junction bases: 4. This CDR3 is CASSLIQGSEKLFF. Here the CDR3 DNA reads TGTGCCAGCAGCTTAATACAGGGGAGTGAAAAACTGTTTTTT.

This chain uses TRBV14 with TRBJ2-5; 9 positions agree with TRBD2. Germline trimming cut 0 bases from V and 12 bases from J; bases unmatched to any gene: 5. The germline V gene has CDR1 SGHDN and CDR2 FVKESK. The CDR3 length is 13 residues. The CDR3 here is CASSQDLSGSEYF. DNA for the CDR3: TGTGCCAGCAGCCAAGACCTTAGCGGGAGCGAGTACTTC. The variable domain in full, with the rest retrieved from reference TRBV14 and TRBJ2-5, is EAGVTQFPSHSVIEKGQTVTLRCDPISGHDNLYWYRRVMGKEIKFLLHFVKESKQDESGMPNNRFLAERTGGTYSTLKVQPAELEDSGVYFCASSQDLSGSEYFGPGTRLLVL.

V and J are TRBV6-5 and TRBJ2-1; TRBD1 is a possible D gene (6 bases). There are 13 residues in the CDR3. Germline loops: CDR1 MNHEY, CDR2 SVGAGI. Trimming left V 7 bases short and J 2 bases short, with 9 bases between. The CDR3 sequence is CASKKGAYNEQFF. As DNA, the CDR3 is TGTGCCAGCAAAAAGGGGGCCTACAATGAGCAGTTCTTC.

This chain uses TRBV11-2 with TRBJ2-5, with unresolved D. TRBJ2-7 explains the end of the DNA better; the J call may be wrong. The CDR3 spans 13 residues. Looked up from germline, CDR1 is SGHAT and CDR2 is FQNNGV. Here the CDR3 DNA reads TGTGCCAGCAGCTTTCACGAGTCCTACGAGCAGTACTTC. This codes for CASSFHESYEQYF.

The chain employs TRBV10-2 and TRBJ2-7, with D perhaps matching TRBD1 (6 bases). There are 12 residues in the CDR3. The germline V gene has CDR1 WSHSY and CDR2 SAAADI. Trimming took off 8 bases at V and 0 bases at J, with 8 bases between the two ends. CDR3 sequence (DNA): TGCGCCAGCGGACAGTCCTCCTACGAGCAGTACTTC. Its translation is CASGQSSYEQYF.

The V and J genes are TRBV9 and TRBJ1-1; D gene ambiguous. V was pared by 7 bases and J by 0 bases, with 13 bases between. CDR1 SGDLS and CDR2 YYNGEE come from the germline V gene. CDR3 length: 14 residues. The CDR3 DNA reads as TGTGCCAGCCAAGGGTCAGACATGAACACTGAAGCTTTCTTT. It translates to CASQGSDMNTEAFF.

This chain joins TRBV19 and TRBJ2-2; no firm D call. The CDR3 has 13 residues. CDR1 LNHDA and CDR2 SQIVND come from the germline V gene (reference sequence). V shed 6 bases and J shed 0 bases, with 5 bases lying between them. CDR3 protein: CASRGPNTGELFF. CDR3 nucleotides: TGTGCCAGTAGAGGACCGAACACCGGGGAGCTGTTTTTT.

This chain connects TRBV6-4 to TRBJ2-7, with a possible D match to TRBD2 (5 bases). Germline lookup yields CDR1 MRHNA and CDR2 SNTAGT. The CDR3 spans 17 residues. V was cut by 7 bases and J by 0 bases, with 22 bases left in between. The CDR3 DNA sequence: TGTGCCAGCACTCGCACGGGGAGACATCAAAGCTCCTACGAGCAGTACTTC. It encodes CASTRTGRHQSSYEQYF.

This chain joins TRBV30 and TRBJ2-4, with 11 positions matching TRBD2. This CDR3 has 13 amino acids. Unmatched junction bases numbered 4, after V lost 7 bases and J lost 5 bases. The germline V gene encodes CDR1 GTSNPN and CDR2 SVGIG (reference sequence). The CDR3 here is CALGLAEENIQYF. CDR3 coding DNA: TGTGCCTTGGGACTAGCGGAGGAAAACATTCAGTACTTC.

This CDR3 reads CAWSVGPNTEAFF. The CDR3 DNA follows: TGTGCCTGGAGTGTTGGACCTAACACTGAAGCTTTCTTT. The genes are TRBV30 and TRBJ1-1; D uncertain. The CDR3 consists of 13 residues. V was cut by 0 bases and J by 2 bases, with 7 bases left in between. Germline V gene lookup returns CDR1 GTSNPN and CDR2 SVGIG (reference sequence).

The chain employs TRBV5-5 and TRBJ2-7; 10 bases map to TRBD1. The V and J ends lost 6 bases and 5 bases, in that order; junction bases with no gene match: 5. Germline CDR1 is SGHKS and CDR2 is YYEKEE (reference sequence). The CDR3 loop spans 13 amino acids. The CDR3 bases are TGTGCCAGCAACCTGGACAGGGGGGACGAGCAGTACTTC. Translation: CASNLDRGDEQYF.

This clone has only one observation. A much larger clonotype is one base distant, so this may be a read error. Distinct nucleotide sequences in the sample also encode this CDR3. V and J are TRBV7-8 and TRBJ2-7; 8 bases fit TRBD1. Germline V gene lookup returns CDR1 SGHVS and CDR2 FQNEAQ. The V segment lost 6 bases and the J segment 2 bases; nucleotides outside the gene matches: 6. CDR3 length equals 14 residues. CDR3 sequence (DNA): TGTGCCAGCAGTTCCGGGACAGGACCCTACGAGCAGTACTTC. Protein: CASSSGTGPYEQYF.

V gene TRBV27 combines with J gene TRBJ2-7, with 10 positions matching TRBD2. Germline assignment: CDR1 MNHEY and CDR2 SMNVEV (reference sequence). V lost 5 bases and J lost 3; bases outside the gene matches: 4. The CDR3 covers 14 residues. The DNA of the CDR3 is TGTGCCAGCAGTCGGACTAGCGGTTACTACGAGCAGTACTTC. This translates into CASSRTSGYYEQYF.